The 2 T cell receptor beta chains given below trace back to one sample, sequenced in a study of cytomegalovirus exposure and HLA in healthy donors. The PCR contained 60 Vbeta and 13 Jbeta primers. This table comes from immunoSEQ multiplex PCR, and its TCRdb copy is limited to in-frame clones, with some not included. Of some 86,000 clones in the sample, around 79% were seen once. The source material was PBMCs. These receptors originate from a woman aged 40 to 50 in good health and CMV-seropositive.

V gene TRBV30 combines with J gene TRBJ1-2; D is unclear. Germline V gene sequence: CDR1 GTSNPN, CDR2 SVGIG (reference sequence). V shed 0 bases and J shed 8 bases, with 13 bases lying between them. The CDR3 totals 13 residues. The CDR3 DNA reads TGTGCCTGGAGTGTCCTCCCGAAGAGCGGCTACACCTTC. It specifies CAWSVLPKSGYTF. Full variable domain (remainder filled in from reference TRBV30 and TRBJ1-2): SQTIHQWPATLVQPVGSPLSLECTVEGTSNPNLYWYRQAAGRGLQLLFYSVGIGQISSEVPQNLSASRPQDRQFILSSKKLLLSDSGFYLCAWSVLPKSGYTFGSGTRLTVV.

The chain has TRBV7-9 and TRBJ1-6; tentatively, D is TRBD1 (5 bases). CDR3 length equals 12 residues. The germline V gene encodes CDR1 SEHNR and CDR2 FQNEAQ (reference sequence). With 5 bases removed from V and 8 bases from J, the gap between germline ends came to 7 bases. CDR3 loop: CASSGADSPLHF. In DNA form, the CDR3 reads TGTGCCAGCAGCGGGGCCGATTCACCCCTCCACTTT.